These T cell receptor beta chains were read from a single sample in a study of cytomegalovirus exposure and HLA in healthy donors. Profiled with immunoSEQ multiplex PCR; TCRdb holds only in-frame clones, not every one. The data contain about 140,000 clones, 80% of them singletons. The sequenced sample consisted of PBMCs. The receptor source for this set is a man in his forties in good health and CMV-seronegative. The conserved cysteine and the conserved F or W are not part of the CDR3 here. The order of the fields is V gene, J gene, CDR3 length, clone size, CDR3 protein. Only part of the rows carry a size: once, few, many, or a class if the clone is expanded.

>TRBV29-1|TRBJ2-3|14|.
SVAATSGGSGDTQY
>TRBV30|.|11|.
AWISQGGYEQY
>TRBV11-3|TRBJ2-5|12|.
ASSLAGGGETQY
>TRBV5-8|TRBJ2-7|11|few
ASRPSGSYEQY
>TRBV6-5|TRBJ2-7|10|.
ASSKTGIEQY
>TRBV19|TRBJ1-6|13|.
ASSIGTGYNSPLH
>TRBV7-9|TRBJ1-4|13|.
ASSLARTVNEKLF
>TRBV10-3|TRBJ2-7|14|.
AISEVGRGSSYEQY
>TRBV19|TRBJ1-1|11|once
ASLGQPNTEAF
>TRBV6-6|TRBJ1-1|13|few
ASSYSRNPNTEAF
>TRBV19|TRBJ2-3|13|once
ASSVGLSSTDTQY
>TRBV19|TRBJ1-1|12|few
ASSASTGGTEAF
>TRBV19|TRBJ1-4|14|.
ASSRTPGGFNEKLF
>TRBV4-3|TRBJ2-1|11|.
ASSLQIGNEQF
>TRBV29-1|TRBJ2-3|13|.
SVGFGGQGADTQY
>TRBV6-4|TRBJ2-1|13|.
ASRINFDSYNEQF
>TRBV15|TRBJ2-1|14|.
ATSGTSGGGNNEQF
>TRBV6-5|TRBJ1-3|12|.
ASSVRGLGNTIY
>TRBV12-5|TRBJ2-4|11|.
ASGTSGLNIQY
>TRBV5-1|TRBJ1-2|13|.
ASTEMGQGLNGYT
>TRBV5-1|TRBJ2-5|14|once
ASSSGHVGGEETQY
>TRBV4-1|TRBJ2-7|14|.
ASSQDWGGPRNEQY
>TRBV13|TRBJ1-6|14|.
ASSLRLGTGVSPLH
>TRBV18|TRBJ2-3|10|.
ASSPQENTQY
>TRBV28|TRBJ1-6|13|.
ASSSPGQGYSPLH
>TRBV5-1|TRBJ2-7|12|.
ASSPAQGDYEQY
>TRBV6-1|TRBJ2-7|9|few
ASSQGGEQY
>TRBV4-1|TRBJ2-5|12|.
ASSPPRAAETQY
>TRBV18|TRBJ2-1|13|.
ASSSTSGVSDEQF
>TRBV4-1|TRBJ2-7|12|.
ASSQIGTRDEQY
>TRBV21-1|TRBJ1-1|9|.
ASSNYTEAF
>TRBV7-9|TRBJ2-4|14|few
ASSLYTSSTEKVQY
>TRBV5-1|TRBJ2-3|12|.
ASSLEGGPDTQY
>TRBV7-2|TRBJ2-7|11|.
ASSTWTAYEQY
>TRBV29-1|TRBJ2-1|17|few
SVEDLVSSRLADYNEQF
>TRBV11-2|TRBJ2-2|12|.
ASSGARNTGELF
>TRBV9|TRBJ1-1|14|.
ASSAPGVGMNTEAF
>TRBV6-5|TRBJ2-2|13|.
ASGQQGVITGELF
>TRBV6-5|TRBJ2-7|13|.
ASSGLESGGYEQY
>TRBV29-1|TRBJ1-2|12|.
SVDGGTANYGYT
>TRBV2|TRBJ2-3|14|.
ASTRRTGTGTDTQY
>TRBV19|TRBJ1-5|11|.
ASTRQYNQPQH
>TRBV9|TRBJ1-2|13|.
ASSAPDRANYGYT
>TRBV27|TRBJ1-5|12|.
ASSLAGPNQPQH
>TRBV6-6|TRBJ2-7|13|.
ASRGSGGGSYEQY
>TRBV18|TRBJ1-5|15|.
ASSPTTRTGGNQPQH
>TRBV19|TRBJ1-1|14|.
ASSRGTGRLNTEAF
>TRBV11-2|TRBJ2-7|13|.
ASSLARAKGYEQY
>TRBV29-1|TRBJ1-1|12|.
SVGQGETNTEAF
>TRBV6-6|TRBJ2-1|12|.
ASSQPGLAAEQF
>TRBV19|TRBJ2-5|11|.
ASSGGVGETQY
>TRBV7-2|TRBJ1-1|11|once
ASSPDSYTEAF
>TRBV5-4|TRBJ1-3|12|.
ASSLFGQGNTIY
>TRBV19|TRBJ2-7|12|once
AQEGDTESYEQY
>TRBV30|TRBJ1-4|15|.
AWSAGVLGGTNEKLF
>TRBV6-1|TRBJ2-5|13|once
ASTGTGAITETQY
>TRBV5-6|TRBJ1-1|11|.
ASSLTRGTEAF